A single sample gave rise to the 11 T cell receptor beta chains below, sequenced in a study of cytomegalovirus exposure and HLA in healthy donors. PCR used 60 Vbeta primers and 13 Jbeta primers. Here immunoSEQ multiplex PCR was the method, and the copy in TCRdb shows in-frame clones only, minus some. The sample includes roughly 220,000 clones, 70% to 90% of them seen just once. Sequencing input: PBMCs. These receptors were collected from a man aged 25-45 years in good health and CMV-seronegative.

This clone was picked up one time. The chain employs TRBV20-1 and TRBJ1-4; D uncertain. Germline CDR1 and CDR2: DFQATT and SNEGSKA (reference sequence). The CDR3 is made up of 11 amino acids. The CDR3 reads CAAYAAEKLFF. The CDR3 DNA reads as TGCGCGGCGTACGCCGCCGAAAAACTGTTTTTT.

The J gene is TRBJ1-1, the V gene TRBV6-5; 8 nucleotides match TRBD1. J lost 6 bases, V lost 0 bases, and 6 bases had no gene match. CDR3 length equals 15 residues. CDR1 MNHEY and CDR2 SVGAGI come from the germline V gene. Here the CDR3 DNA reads TGTGCCAGCAGTTACTCGTACAGGGGGGGACCTGAAGCTTTCTTT. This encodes CASSYSYRGGPEAFF.

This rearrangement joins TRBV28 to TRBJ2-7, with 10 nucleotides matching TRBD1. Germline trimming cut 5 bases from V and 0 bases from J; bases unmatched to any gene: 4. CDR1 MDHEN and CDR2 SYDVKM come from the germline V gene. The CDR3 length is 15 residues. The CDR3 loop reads CASSPDRGLSYEQYF. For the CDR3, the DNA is TGTGCCAGCAGTCCCGACAGGGGGCTCTCCTACGAGCAGTACTTC.

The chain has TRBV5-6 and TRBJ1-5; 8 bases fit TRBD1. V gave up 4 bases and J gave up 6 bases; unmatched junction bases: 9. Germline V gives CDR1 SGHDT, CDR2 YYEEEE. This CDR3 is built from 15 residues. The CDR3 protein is CASSPGTGYGQPQHF. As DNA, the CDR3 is TGTGCCAGCAGCCCCGGGACAGGTTATGGTCAGCCCCAGCATTTT.

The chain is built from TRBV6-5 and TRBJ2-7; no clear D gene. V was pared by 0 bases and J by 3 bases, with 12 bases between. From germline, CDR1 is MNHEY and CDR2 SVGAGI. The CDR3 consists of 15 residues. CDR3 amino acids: CASSYSGSNSYEQYF. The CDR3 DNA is TGTGCCAGCAGTTACTCTGGGTCTAACAGCTACGAGCAGTACTTC.

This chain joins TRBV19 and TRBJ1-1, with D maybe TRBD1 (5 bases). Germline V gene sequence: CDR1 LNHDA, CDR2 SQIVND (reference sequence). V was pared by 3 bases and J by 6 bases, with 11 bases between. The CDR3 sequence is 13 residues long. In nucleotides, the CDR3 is TGTGCCAGTAGTATTAGGGGATTTTCTGAAGCTTTCTTT. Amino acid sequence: CASSIRGFSEAFF. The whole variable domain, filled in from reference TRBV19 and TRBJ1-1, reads DGGITQSPKYLFRKEGQNVTLSCEQNLNHDAMYWYRQDPGQGLRLIYYSQIVNDFQKGDIAEGYSVSREKKESFPLTVTSAQKNPTAFYLCASSIRGFSEAFFGQGTRLTVV.

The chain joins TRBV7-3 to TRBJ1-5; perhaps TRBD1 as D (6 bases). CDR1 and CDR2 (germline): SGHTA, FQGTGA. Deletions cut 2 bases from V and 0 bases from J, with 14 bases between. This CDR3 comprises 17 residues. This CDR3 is CASSLRPTGHSNQPQHF. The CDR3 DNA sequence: TGTGCCAGCAGCTTACGGCCGACAGGCCATAGCAATCAGCCCCAGCATTTT.

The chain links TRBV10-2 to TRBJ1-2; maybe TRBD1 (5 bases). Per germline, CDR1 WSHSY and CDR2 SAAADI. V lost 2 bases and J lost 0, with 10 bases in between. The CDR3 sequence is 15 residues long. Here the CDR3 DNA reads TGCGCCAGCAGTGAGGGGGGGTTTGCTAACTATGGCTACACCTTC. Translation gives CASSEGGFANYGYTF.

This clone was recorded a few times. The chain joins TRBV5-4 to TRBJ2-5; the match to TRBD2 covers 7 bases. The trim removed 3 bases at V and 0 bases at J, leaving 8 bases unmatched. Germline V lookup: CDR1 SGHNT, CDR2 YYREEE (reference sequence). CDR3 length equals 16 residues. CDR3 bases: TGTGCCAGCAGCTCCCATTGGGCGGGGGACCAAGAGACCCAGTACTTC. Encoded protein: CASSSHWAGDQETQYF.

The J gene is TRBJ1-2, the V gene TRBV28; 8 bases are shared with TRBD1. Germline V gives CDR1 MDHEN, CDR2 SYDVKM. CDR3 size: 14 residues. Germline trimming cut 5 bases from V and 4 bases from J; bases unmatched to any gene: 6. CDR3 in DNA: TGTGCCAGCAGTATCGGACAGGGCGGCTATGGCTACACCTTC. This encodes CASSIGQGGYGYTF.

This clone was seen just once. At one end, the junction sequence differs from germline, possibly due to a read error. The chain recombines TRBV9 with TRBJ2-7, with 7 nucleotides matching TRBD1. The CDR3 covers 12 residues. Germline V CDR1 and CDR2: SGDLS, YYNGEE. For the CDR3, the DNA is TGTGCCAGCAGCGTAGACAGGGGTCTCCCAAACTTC. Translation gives CASSVDRGLPNF.